One sample yielded the 10 T cell receptor beta chains listed below, sequenced in a study of blood T cell repertoires in COVID-19. Clones were sequenced by immunoSEQ multiplex PCR, and TCRdb holds only the in-frame ones, with some missing. The repertoire holds about 180,000 clones, with about 89% as singletons. The source material was peripheral blood. The receptors originated from a man in his forties with active or convalescent COVID-19.

The chain combines TRBV6-1 with TRBJ1-3; D is perhaps TRBD1 (5 bases). The germline V gene has CDR1 MNHNS and CDR2 SASEGT. Between the trimmed V and J ends, which lost 2 bases and 8 bases, there was a span of 10 bases. The CDR3 loop spans 13 amino acids. CDR3: CASSEQGWDTIYF. The CDR3 DNA is TGTGCCAGCAGTGAACAGGGTTGGGACACCATATATTTT.

This clone was seen just once. The rearrangement joins TRBV7-8 to TRBJ1-1; no firm D call. V was trimmed by 0 bases and J by 8 bases, leaving 13 bases between them. The germline gives CDR1 SGHVS, CDR2 FQNEAQ. This CDR3 contains 14 residues. In DNA, the CDR3 is TGTGCCAGCAGCTTAGCGGTAAAGGACTGGGAAGCTTTCTTT. Its translation: CASSLAVKDWEAFF.

CDR3 region: CASTPGVHSNQPQHF. CDR3 in DNA: TGTGCCAGTACACCGGGGGTTCATAGCAATCAGCCCCAGCATTTT. The genes are TRBV6-5 and TRBJ1-5; possibly TRBD1 for D (5 bases). Trimming took 9 bases from V and 0 from J, leaving 15 bases between them. Germline CDR1 and CDR2: MNHEY and SVGAGI. This CDR3 contains 15 residues.

The chain joins TRBV18 to TRBJ2-5, with D perhaps matching TRBD1 (5 bases). The CDR3 consists of 13 residues. V lost 6 bases and J 1 base, leaving 9 bases between the germline ends. Germline CDR1 and CDR2: KGHSH and LQKENI. CDR3 residues: CASSTGVQETQYF. The CDR3 DNA sequence: TGTGCCAGCTCCACAGGAGTCCAAGAGACCCAGTACTTC.

The sample holds one count of this clone. The rearrangement links TRBV5-1 to TRBJ2-5, with 14 bases that match TRBD2. The germline gives CDR1 SGHRS, CDR2 YFSETQ. The CDR3 runs to 17 residues. After removal of 0 bases from V and 5 bases from J, the junction contained 6 bases not matched to a gene. The CDR3 protein is CASSLAGTSGGRETQYF. CDR3 nucleotide sequence: TGCGCCAGCAGCTTGGCCGGGACTAGCGGGGGTAGGGAGACCCAGTACTTC.

In this sample, this clone turned up once. V and J are TRBV7-9 and TRBJ2-7; the D gene is possibly TRBD2 (5 bases). This CDR3 comprises 13 residues. The germline V gene encodes CDR1 SEHNR and CDR2 FQNEAQ (reference sequence). CDR3 loop: CASAGSPSDEQYF. The CDR3 bases are TGTGCTTCGGCGGGCAGCCCTTCGGACGAGCAGTACTTC.

This sequence joins TRBV4-1 and TRBJ2-4, with 9 bases fitting TRBD1. The CDR3 sequence is 19 residues long. Germline CDR1 reads MGHRA; CDR2 reads YSYEKL. J lost 0 bases, V lost 7 bases, and 16 bases had no gene match. The CDR3 DNA reads TGCGCCAGCAACCAGGGACAGGGAAACACTTACCTAGCCAAAAACATTCAGTACTTC. It is translated as CASNQGQGNTYLAKNIQYF.

The chain joins TRBV18 to TRBJ1-1; D gene uncertain. The CDR3 sequence is 12 residues long. V was clipped by 4 bases and J by 4 bases, with 7 bases between them. Germline-derived CDR1 and CDR2 are KGHSH and LQKENI. DNA of the CDR3: TGTGCCAGCTCACTCATCGGCACTGAAGCTTTCTTT. Translation gives CASSLIGTEAFF. Supplemented by reference TRBV18 and TRBJ1-1, the full variable domain reads NAGVMQNPRHLVRRRGQEARLRCSPMKGHSHVYWYRQLPEEGLKFMVYLQKENIIDESGMPKERFSAEFPKEGPSILRIQQVVRGDSAAYFCASSLIGTEAFFGQGTRLTVV.

This clone was counted a few times. The chain has TRBV6-1 and TRBJ2-7; D might be TRBD2 (5 bases). The CDR3 totals 14 residues. Germline V lookup: CDR1 MNHNS, CDR2 SASEGT. V lost 1 base to trimming and J lost 10 bases, with 17 bases between them. This CDR3 reads CASSEEEAVRNQYF. In nucleotides, the CDR3 is TGTGCCAGCAGTGAAGAGGAGGCAGTAAGGAATCAGTACTTC.

The chain has TRBV7-2 and TRBJ2-3, with TRBD2 matching 8 bases. Germline V gives CDR1 SGHTA, CDR2 FQGNSA. Trimming at V came to 1 base and at J to 1 base, leaving 13 bases not matched to a gene. The CDR3 is 19 residues long. The CDR3: CASSLGVWTSRLRTDTQYF. Written as DNA, the CDR3 is TGTGCCAGCAGCTTAGGTGTCTGGACTAGCAGACTACGCACAGATACGCAGTATTTT.